The rows below give T cell receptor beta chains drawn from one sample of a study of T cell clonotyping in hematopoietic cell transplantation. The table came from immunoSEQ multiplex PCR; TCRdb's copy has only in-frame clones and leaves some out. Of some 11,000 clones in the sample, 89% were seen once. The source was PBMCs, collected 180 days after allogeneic stem cell transplant. These receptors were obtained from a male patient between 60 and 69 years old who had an allogeneic stem cell transplant from an unrelated donor, so the T cells may come from the graft donor. Some clones in this sample may be carry-over from other donors' samples. Both conserved end residues are part of each CDR3. A D gene is named only where the DNA matches it firmly. Size tells how often a clone was seen (once, few, many) or the class of an expanded clone, and some rows leave it out.

j_call cdr3_length d_call clone_size v_call cdr3_nt cdr3_aa
TRBJ1-1 14 - - TRBV7-9 TGTGCCAGCAGCTTAACACGGTCGAACACTGAAGCTTTCTTT CASSLTRSNTEAFF
TRBJ2-2 14 TRBD1 - TRBV7-2 TGTGCCAGCAGCTTAAGACAGGGAACCGGGGAGCTGTTTTTT CASSLRQGTGELFF
TRBJ1-2 13 - - TRBV9 TGTGCCAGCAGCGTAGGGGGGGACTATGGCTACACCTTC CASSVGGDYGYTF
TRBJ1-2 14 TRBD1 - TRBV5-1 TGCGCCAGCAGCTTGGACGACAGGGGCTATGGCTACACCTTC CASSLDDRGYGYTF
TRBJ2-3 12 TRBD2 - TRBV7-9 TGTGCCAGCAGCCCCCCGGGGGGTACGCAGTATTTT CASSPPGGTQYF
TRBJ2-7 15 TRBD1 - TRBV7-2 TGTGCCAGCAGCTTAGTCGCCGGGACAGAATACGAGCAGTACTTC CASSLVAGTEYEQYF
TRBJ2-1 14 - - TRBV5-4 TGTGCCAGCAGCTTGGCTCCGCCAACGAATGAGCAGTTCTTC CASSLAPPTNEQFF
TRBJ1-3 15 TRBD1 once TRBV4-3 TGCGCCAGCAGCCAAGATACAGGGGAGGGAAACACCATATATTTT CASSQDTGEGNTIYF
TRBJ2-7 16 TRBD1 - TRBV7-2 TGTGCCAGCAGCTCCAACCCCGGGACAGCCCAAGGAGAGCAGTACTTC CASSSNPGTAQGEQYF
TRBJ2-2 14 TRBD1 - TRBV11-2 TGTGCCAGCGGACAGGGCGTCAACACCGGGGAGCTGTTTTTT CASGQGVNTGELFF
TRBJ1-6 14 TRBD1 - TRBV5-4 TGTGCCAGCAGCTTGCAACAGGGGGCCTCACCCCTCCACTTT CASSLQQGASPLHF
TRBJ2-2 15 TRBD1 - TRBV5-1 TGCGCCAGCAGCCCCCAGGGGGCGGACACCGGGGAGCTGTTTTTT CASSPQGADTGELFF
TRBJ1-2 13 - - TRBV29-1 TGCAGCGTTGAGGAGGGTACCCTATATGGCTACACCTTC CSVEEGTLYGYTF
TRBJ2-3 13 - - TRBV4-3 TGCGCCAGCAGCCAAGACAGTAGCGGTCCAACAAGATTT CASSQDSSGPTRF
TRBJ1-2 14 TRBD1 - TRBV6-6 TGTGCCAGCAGCCGCGGACAGGCCAACTATGGCTACACCTTC CASSRGQANYGYTF
TRBJ2-2 15 - - TRBV19 TGTGCCAGTAGTATAGATCCGGGGAACACCGGGGAGCTGTTTTTT CASSIDPGNTGELFF
TRBJ2-5 14 - - TRBV7-2 TGTGCCAGCAGCTGGAGGACGGGCCAAGAGACCCAGTACTTC CASSWRTGQETQYF
TRBJ1-4 15 - - TRBV19 TGTGCCAGTAGTATCGAGGCAGGGCGACAGGAAAAACTGTTTTTT CASSIEAGRQEKLFF
TRBJ2-7 14 - - TRBV2 TGTGCCAGCAGTGATTCCACAGTCTCCTACGAGCAGTACTTC CASSDSTVSYEQYF
TRBJ1-1 14 TRBD1 - TRBV25-1 TGTGCCAGCAGAGAGACAGGGGTGAACACTGAAGCTTTCTTT CASRETGVNTEAFF
TRBJ1-5 16 TRBD1 few TRBV7-2 TGTGCCAGCAGCTTAGGAGGGGACAGACGCAATCAGCCCCAGCATTTT CASSLGGDRRNQPQHF
TRBJ1-3 17 - - TRBV4-3 TGCGCCAGCAGCCAAGACCTGTTGGATCGCTCTGGAAACACCATATATTTT CASSQDLLDRSGNTIYF
TRBJ2-1 13 - - TRBV10-3 TGTGCCATCAGTGAGCCGGGACCCAATGAGCAGTTCTTC CAISEPGPNEQFF
TRBJ2-2 15 - - TRBV6-5 TGTGCCAGCAGTTACGACTGGCGGACCACCGGGGAGCTGTTTTTT CASSYDWRTTGELFF
TRBJ1-2 13 TRBD1 - TRBV2 TGTGCCAGCAACTTACAGGGGGACTCTGGCTACACCTTC CASNLQGDSGYTF
TRBJ1-3 17 TRBD1 - TRBV10-1 TGCGCCAGCAGTTTTTGGGGACAGGTCTTTCCTGGAAACACCATATATTTT CASSFWGQVFPGNTIYF
TRBJ2-2 16 TRBD2 - TRBV5-1 TGCGCCAGCAGCATGATGGCGGGGGGGAACACCGGGGAGCTGTTTTTT CASSMMAGGNTGELFF
TRBJ2-3 15 - - TRBV4-3 TGCGCCAGCAGCCAAGATGGGGGCCTCACAGATACGCAGTATTTT CASSQDGGLTDTQYF
TRBJ2-7 14 TRBD1 - TRBV5-6 TGTGCCAGCAGCTTGGGACAGGGCCGGCGGGAGCAGTACTTC CASSLGQGRREQYF
TRBJ1-5 16 TRBD1 - TRBV19 TGTGCCAGTAGGTCCGACAGGGCCCAAGGCAATCAGCCCCAGCATTTT CASRSDRAQGNQPQHF
TRBJ1-4 15 - - TRBV7-3 TGTGCCAGCAGCGTAGCAGACCATCTTAGTGAAAAACTGTTTTTT CASSVADHLSEKLFF
TRBJ2-7 15 TRBD1 - TRBV5-1 TGCGCCAGCAGCTTGGGGACAGGGGATGACGACGAGCAGTACTTC CASSLGTGDDDEQYF
TRBJ2-1 15 - - TRBV10-3 TGTGCCATCAGCCTCTCCGGGATGAGGGACAATGAGCAGTTCTTC CAISLSGMRDNEQFF
TRBJ2-7 12 - - TRBV6-6 TGTGCCAGCAGTTACTCCTACTACGAGCAGTACTTC CASSYSYYEQYF
TRBJ1-1 14 - - TRBV6-6 TGTGCCAGCAGTTATTTAGGGGGGCGTACTGAAGCTTTCTTT CASSYLGGRTEAFF
TRBJ2-3 13 - - TRBV7-3 TGTGCCAGCAGCTTTTCTGGCACAGATACGCAGTATTTT CASSFSGTDTQYF
TRBJ1-1 15 - - TRBV6-5 TGTGCCAGCAGTTACAGGGCTGACCAGAACACTGAAGCTTTCTTT CASSYRADQNTEAFF
TRBJ1-1 12 - - TRBV29-1 TGCAGCGTTGAGAGGGAGAACACTGAAGCTTTCTTT CSVERENTEAFF
TRBJ1-4 12 - - TRBV2 TGTGCCAGCAGTTCGGGGGTTGAAAAACTGTTTTTT CASSSGVEKLFF
TRBJ1-2 13 - - TRBV5-1 TGCGCCAGCGGCGAACAGGGCGCGGAGGACTACACCTTC CASGEQGAEDYTF
TRBJ1-2 17 - - TRBV7-6 TGTGCCAGCAGCTTAGATATTACGGGACATAGGGGCTCTGGCTACACCTTC CASSLDITGHRGSGYTF